The clone carrying this T cell receptor beta chain was recorded a few times. The antigen is undetermined. This entry comes from a study of T-cell reconstitution after alpha-beta-depleted transplantation in children. Construction of the TCRbeta library involved unique molecular identifiers. TCRdb called the PCR reads again in MiXCR, with one record for every CDR3 protein. The repertoire holds approximately 490,000 distinct CDR3 sequences, with approximately 10% as singletons. Study-wide points: Reportedly, only several hundred clones from non-depleted graft cells drove alpha-beta T-cell counts at about two months.

The CDR3 totals 16 residues. The germline V gene has CDR1 SEHNR and CDR2 FQNEAQ (reference sequence). The V segment lost 5 bases and the J segment 1 base; nucleotides outside the gene matches: 7. The clonotype comes from a child aged 2 to 10 with inherited bone marrow failure, due to receive a stem cell transplant. The sequences come from PBMCs, collected before TCRalphabeta/CD19-depleted stem cell transplant. V usage is TRBV7-9 and J usage is TRBJ2-4; 8 bases agree with TRBD1. CDR3 coding DNA: TGTGCCAGCAGCCCGACAGGGGCGGGGGCCAAAAACATTCAGTACTTC. Translating gives CASSPTGAGAKNIQYF.